This T cell receptor beta chain derives from a study of blood T cell repertoires in COVID-19 (dated by TCRdb to 2018 to 2020). In the study overall: Collaborator samples came from the United States, Italy and Spain and covered acute and convalescent phases of COVID-19. The repertoires were released in a freely available public database intended as a resource for research on the immune response to SARS-CoV-2. The material from the prospective study consisted of cDNA or gDNA derived from T cells, B-cell-depleted T cells, or PBMCs. The sample metadata nearly always contained a de-identified subject ID, COVID-19 status, age in years and sex. Samples were obtained from the ongoing ImmuneRACE study (first 160 participants) and from some 1,200 subjects provided by 6 global collaborators. The dataset comprised deeply sampled blood TCRbeta repertoires from subjects exposed to, actively infected with, or recovered from COVID-19. Where available, HLA class I and class II types were obtained from metadata supplied by the sample provider rather than from assay-based typing.

Collaborating institutions collected whole blood in K2EDTA tubes following their own protocols. For TCRbeta analysis, collaborator samples were shipped as frozen whole blood, as isolated PBMCs, or as DNA extracted from either sample type. Findings and caveats that apply to the study as a whole: The amount of clinical and demographic metadata varied by source and participant and was provided uncurated.

TCRbeta CDR3 regions were amplified from genomic DNA using the immunoSEQ Assay, a bias-controlled multiplex PCR. The original pipeline was this. Within the assay, amplification of reference gene primers was used to estimate how many nucleated cells each sample contained. To quantify the absolute abundance of each unique TCRbeta CDR3 rearrangement, sequence reads were collapsed and filtered. Productive Simpson clonality was computed per sample as the square root of Simpson's diversity index over productive rearrangements. The immuneACCESS repertoire file appears here via TCRdb, limited to in-frame rearrangements. These files lack a portion of the clones; in checked studies, under half of the deficit traces to unresolved V genes, and the cause of the others is not known. V and J calls and clone size come straight from that table; D and trimming were deduced from the DNA. This sample holds 200,000 to 250,000 clones; around 83% were observed only once. The ten largest clones take up about 10% of the sample.

Trimming takes 4 bases from V and 3 bases from J, and the germline ends sit 9 bases apart. The CDR3, from cysteine to phenylalanine, totals 13 residues. Of all the DNA, just the CDR3 is kept, 39 bases in frame from base 1. From the germline V gene (reference sequence), CDR1 is LNHDA and CDR2 is SQIVND. Comments on this clone: It lacks a known antigen. No base quality information exists; no much larger clone differs at one position.

The rearrangement combines TRBV19 with TRBJ1-2; TRBD1 is possibly the D segment (5 matching bases). This TCR came from a man aged 50-59 years with active or convalescent COVID-19. The sample was peripheral blood. CDR3 region: CASSTAGHYGYTF. The sequenced DNA is TGTGCCAGTAGTACTGCAGGGCACTATGGCTACACCTTC. The full variable domain, with segments outside the CDR3 supplied by the reference TRBV19 and TRBJ1-2 proteins, appears as DGGITQSPKYLFRKEGQNVTLSCEQNLNHDAMYWYRQDPGQGLRLIYYSQIVNDFQKGDIAEGYSVSREKKESFPLTVTSAQKNPTAFYLCASSTAGHYGYTFGSGTRLTVV.